The 27 T cell receptor beta chains listed next were all sequenced from one sample in a study of early T cells in non-severe SARS-CoV-2 infection. Each CDR3 protein is one row after TCRdb ran MiXCR on the 5' RACE reads. The sample yields fewer than 85,000 distinct CDR3 sequences, about 15% seen once. The sample comprised whole blood. These TCRs come from an adult who was a healthcare worker with PCR-confirmed SARS-CoV-2 infection or an uninfected control (not recorded which).

As to this clonotype: A much larger clonotype is one base distant, so this may be a read error. CDR3 protein: CARRLQGFPGELFF. Here the CDR3 DNA reads TGTGCCCGGAGGCTACAGGGTTTTCCCGGGGAGCTGTTTTTT. This rearrangement joins TRBV30 to TRBJ2-2; D may be TRBD1 (6 bases). Germline CDR1 reads GTSNPN; CDR2 reads SVGIG (reference sequence). The CDR3 totals 14 residues.

The chain combines TRBV5-1 with TRBJ2-3; no reliable D call. Germline V gene sequence: CDR1 SGHRS, CDR2 YFSETQ. This CDR3 spans 16 amino acids. V lost 4 bases to trimming and J lost 0 bases, with 15 bases between them. In DNA, the CDR3 is TGCGCCAGCAGCCTCTCTACCGGAGCTAGCACAGATACGCAGTATTTT. Translation gives CASSLSTGASTDTQYF.

CDR3 loop: CSARNTGKATDTQYF. CDR3 sequence (DNA): TGCAGTGCTAGGAATACAGGGAAGGCCACAGATACGCAGTATTTT. The rearrangement joins TRBV20-1 to TRBJ2-3; perhaps TRBD1 as D (6 bases). Germline CDR1 reads DFQATT; CDR2 reads SNEGSKA (reference sequence). The germline V and J ends were trimmed by 3 bases and 2 bases, with 15 bases remaining between them. This CDR3 region has 15 residues.

This chain connects TRBV20-1 to TRBJ2-4; 10 bases fit TRBD2. Germline V gives CDR1 DFQATT, CDR2 SNEGSKA (reference sequence). The CDR3 totals 14 residues. J gave up 8 bases and V 5 bases, and 9 bases lay outside the gene matches. CDR3 protein: CSAQQAGGPHIQYF. The CDR3 DNA sequence: TGCAGTGCTCAACAAGCGGGAGGGCCTCACATTCAGTACTTC.

This clonotype was picked up a small number of times. This sequence joins TRBV29-1 and TRBJ1-1, with D perhaps matching TRBD1 (6 bases). In germline, CDR1 is SQVTM, CDR2 ANQGSEA. This CDR3 spans 12 amino acids. V lost 3 bases and J lost 7, with 12 bases in between. The CDR3 DNA follows: TGCAGCGTTGAGCCCGGAGGGGGTGAAGCTTTCTTT. It is translated as CSVEPGGGEAFF.

This clonotype came up a few times. The V call is TRBV10-1, the J call TRBJ2-5, with D perhaps matching TRBD1 or TRBD2 (5 bases each). Trimming removed 3 bases at V and 1 base at J, with 12 bases between. The CDR3 runs to 15 residues. The germline CDR1 and CDR2 sequences are WNHNN and SYGVQD (reference sequence). CDR3: CASSDGTASQETQYF. CDR3 DNA sequence: TGCGCCAGCAGTGATGGGACCGCCTCCCAAGAGACCCAGTACTTC.

Turning to this clonotype: At one boundary the junction diverges from the germline segment, which might be a read error. This chain uses TRBV5-5 with TRBJ2-7; perhaps TRBD1 as D (5 bases). Germline CDR1 and CDR2: SGHKS and YYEKEE (reference sequence). The CDR3 totals 16 residues. Here the CDR3 reads CASILTPTGPAPGMDF. In DNA, the CDR3 is TGTGCCAGCATTCTGACCCCGACTGGACCGGCACCAGGGATGGACTTC.

This clonotype was picked up a small number of times. The rearrangement joins TRBV29-1 to TRBJ2-7; the match to TRBD2 covers 10 bases. The CDR3 is 13 amino acids. V gave up 2 bases and J gave up 5 bases; unmatched junction bases: 3. Germline CDR1 and CDR2: SQVTM and ANQGSEA. The CDR3 coding sequence is TGCAGCGTTGAAAGCGGGAGGGTCGACGAGCAGTACTTC. As protein: CSVESGRVDEQYF.

The J gene is TRBJ2-1, the V gene TRBV7-6; unclear D gene. Trimming removed 1 base from V and 7 bases from J, with 8 bases in between. Germline CDR1 SGHVS, CDR2 FNYEAQ. This CDR3 contains 13 residues. The CDR3 nucleotides read TGTGCCAGCAGCTTAGGGGGTTGGAATGAGCAGTTCTTC. Its protein product is CASSLGGWNEQFF.

This clonotype occurred many times. The J gene is TRBJ2-5, the V gene TRBV13; D gene ambiguous. The germline CDR1 and CDR2 sequences are PRHDT and FYEKMQ (reference sequence). CDR3 length: 12 residues. V was clipped by 2 bases and J by 2 bases, with 3 bases between them. The CDR3 sequence: CASSLPQETQYF. The DNA of the CDR3 is TGTGCCAGCAGCTTACCTCAAGAGACCCAGTACTTC.

The sample holds a few counts of this clonotype. This chain joins TRBV3-1 and TRBJ2-7, with TRBD2 matching over 12 bases. Germline CDR1 and CDR2: LGHDT and YNNKEL (reference sequence). CDR3 size: 15 residues. Trimming took 4 bases from V and 2 from J; bases not matched to a gene: 3. The CDR3 DNA reads TGTGCCAGCAGCCCACTAGCGGGAGGTACCTACGAGCAGTACTTC. Protein sequence: CASSPLAGGTYEQYF.

This clonotype has a handful of counts. The chain links TRBV3-1 to TRBJ2-7; no clear D gene. Germline V gives CDR1 LGHDT, CDR2 YNNKEL (reference sequence). This CDR3 is built from 13 residues. Deletions cut 3 bases from V and 0 bases from J, with 6 bases between. The CDR3 nucleotides are TGTGCCAGCAGCCACCTGAGCTCCTACGAGCAGTACTTC. This translates into CASSHLSSYEQYF.

This clonotype has only a few counts. The genes are TRBV29-1 and TRBJ2-3, with D possibly matching TRBD1 (5 bases). CDR3 length equals 12 residues. Germline V gene data show CDR1 as SQVTM and CDR2 as ANQGSEA. V lost 1 base and J 6 bases, leaving 8 bases between the germline ends. In nucleotides, the CDR3 is TGCAGCGTTGAAGCAGGGTCGGATACGCAGTATTTT. Translated: CSVEAGSDTQYF.

This clonotype was seen more than once but under ten times. The V gene is TRBV30, the J gene TRBJ1-1; unclear D gene. Per the germline V gene, CDR1 is GTSNPN and CDR2 is SVGIG (reference sequence). The CDR3 consists of 12 residues. The ends were cut back, 3 bases at V and 1 base at J, with 6 bases in the middle. Here the CDR3 reads CAWRAENTEAFF. The CDR3 bases are TGTGCCTGGAGGGCAGAGAACACTGAAGCTTTCTTT.

This clonotype was found a few times. This chain connects TRBV12-2 to TRBJ2-1; the D segment call TRBD1 is taken from the table without a DNA check. TRBV12-2 represents a pseudogene. This CDR3 region has 14 residues. This chain's CDR3 is CVSRVRDRDNEQFF. CDR3 bases: TGTGTAAGTCGCGTGAGGGACAGGGATAATGAGCAGTTCTTC.

The chain carries TRBV6-2 or TRBV6-3 and TRBJ2-3; D is ambiguous. The CDR3 extends over 14 amino acids. Per the germline V gene, CDR1 is MNHEY and CDR2 is SVGEGT. V dropped 0 bases and J dropped 7 bases, with 11 bases sitting between them. The CDR3 spells CASSYSSQTNTQYF. CDR3 in DNA: TGTGCCAGCAGTTACTCGAGCCAGACGAATACGCAGTATTTT.

Many counts were recorded for this clonotype. V is TRBV5-6 and J is TRBJ2-7; no clear D. V lost 6 bases to trimming and J lost 4 bases, with 11 bases between them. This CDR3 is 12 amino acids long. CDR1 and CDR2 from the germline V gene are SGHDT and YYEEEE. The chain's CDR3 is CASTRTEYEQYF. The CDR3 DNA sequence: TGTGCCAGCACCCGGACGGAGTACGAGCAGTACTTC.

The chain carries TRBV11-3 and TRBJ1-1; 7 nucleotides match TRBD1. This CDR3 spans 14 amino acids. V lost 1 base and J lost 6; bases outside the gene matches: 5. Germline lookup yields CDR1 SGHNT and CDR2 YENEEA. The CDR3 loop is CASSLVGTVPEAFF. The CDR3 nucleotides read TGTGCCAGCAGCTTAGTAGGGACAGTCCCTGAAGCTTTCTTT.

This clonotype was seen a handful of times. V is TRBV12-3 or TRBV12-4 and J is TRBJ2-5, with D maybe TRBD1 (6 bases). V was trimmed by 4 bases and J by 5 bases, leaving 20 bases between them. The CDR3 is made up of 16 amino acids. The CDR3 DNA is TGTGCCAGCAGTTCCATTGGACAGCTAGTACTGGAGACCCAGTACTTC. Its translation: CASSSIGQLVLETQYF.

This rearrangement joins TRBV21-1 to TRBJ1-2; the table's D gene call, TRBD1, was not cross checked with the DNA. TRBV21-1 is a recognized pseudogene. The CDR3 sequence is 9 residues long. The CDR3 spells CASPDSHTF. For the CDR3, the DNA is TGTGCCAGCCCAGACAGCCACACCTTC.

The rearrangement joins TRBV5-1 to TRBJ1-1; possible D gene TRBD1, 6 bases. Looked up from germline, CDR1 is SGHRS and CDR2 is YFSETQ. Between the trimmed V and J ends, which lost 1 base and 3 bases, there was a span of 10 bases. The CDR3 contains 14 residues. CDR3: CASSLTGTDTEAFF. CDR3 bases: TGCGCCAGCAGCTTGACAGGGACGGACACTGAAGCTTTCTTT.

The sample holds a few counts of this clonotype. J is TRBJ1-1 and V is TRBV20-1; 8 nucleotides match TRBD1. Germline CDR1 reads DFQATT; CDR2 reads SNEGSKA (reference sequence). This CDR3 is built from 13 residues. The V gene end was trimmed by 0 bases and the J gene end by 5 bases; junction bases not matched to a gene: 2. CDR3 residues: CSARDRGRTEAFF. The DNA for the CDR3 is TGCAGTGCTAGAGACAGGGGGCGGACTGAAGCTTTCTTT.

This clonotype was counted at least ten times. The chain couples TRBV30 to TRBJ1-3; a weak D match, TRBD1 (5 bases). V lost 3 bases, J lost 4 bases, and 19 bases lay in between. There are 16 residues in the CDR3. Germline CDR1 and CDR2: GTSNPN and SVGIG (reference sequence). The chain's CDR3 is CAWRLPGGARGNTIYF. In nucleotides, the CDR3 is TGTGCCTGGAGGCTTCCCGGAGGGGCCCGGGGAAACACCATATATTTT.

This clonotype was observed a handful of times. The genes are TRBV5-1 and TRBJ2-7; D may be TRBD2 (7 bases). The V end lost 0 bases, the J end lost 0 bases, and 10 bases lay between the germline ends. Germline loops: CDR1 SGHRS, CDR2 YFSETQ. This CDR3 spans 15 amino acids. The CDR3 sequence: CASSLGAGASYEQYF. CDR3 nucleotide sequence: TGCGCCAGCAGCTTGGGGGCGGGGGCCTCCTACGAGCAGTACTTC.

CDR3 in amino acids: CASRPQGANTEAFF. For the CDR3, the DNA is TGTGCCAGCAGACCACAGGGGGCGAACACTGAAGCTTTCTTT. The chain combines TRBV6-1 with TRBJ1-1; 9 bases are a match to TRBD1. After removal of 6 bases from V and 1 base from J, the junction contained 3 bases not matched to a gene. Germline V gene data show CDR1 as MNHNS and CDR2 as SASEGT. The CDR3 consists of 14 residues.

This clonotype was seen a few times. The genes are TRBV5-1 and TRBJ1-4; D gene unclear. Trimming shortened V by 1 base and J by 7 bases, and 5 bases separated the two germline ends. The CDR3 length is 12 residues. Germline V gives CDR1 SGHRS, CDR2 YFSETQ. CDR3 in amino acids: CASSLTGEKLFF. CDR3 coding DNA: TGCGCCAGCAGCTTGACGGGTGAAAAACTGTTTTTT.

This clonotype was detected only a few times. The chain combines TRBV11-2 with TRBJ2-2; D is possibly TRBD2 (6 bases). There are 14 residues in the CDR3. The germline CDR1 and CDR2 sequences are SGHAT and FQNNGV. The V gene lost 6 bases and the J gene lost 7 bases, with 15 bases spanning the gap. CDR3: CASSPGGLVGELFF. For the CDR3, the DNA is TGTGCCAGCAGTCCTGGAGGGCTGGTCGGGGAGCTGTTTTTT.